The sequence of this T cell receptor beta chain was determined in a study of T-cell reconstitution after alpha-beta-depleted transplantation in children. Trimming took 5 bases from V and 7 from J, leaving 11 bases between them. CDR1 is SGHTA, CDR2 FQGNSA, per germline. The CDR3 spans 12 residues. Unique molecular identifiers were built into the TCRbeta library. TCRdb redid the calling of the PCR reads with MiXCR, one entry per CDR3 protein. The sample yields approximately 520,000 distinct CDR3 sequences, about 30% seen once. The chain uses TRBV7-2 and TRBJ1-1; D ambiguous. Sequencing used PBMCs from the stem cell graft donor, obtained from the stem cell graft. This receptor was taken from a human donor who donated a stem cell graft to a child with aplastic anemia. The CDR3 nucleotides are TGTGCCAGCAGCCCTTTGGCAGTTGAAGCTTTCTTT. Its protein is CASSPLAVEAFF.